A single sample gave rise to the 20 T cell receptor beta chains below, sequenced in a study of T cell changes during pregnancy in multiple sclerosis. Clones were sequenced by immunoSEQ multiplex PCR, and TCRdb holds only the in-frame ones, with some missing. The sample has over 50,000 clones, over 75% seen once. Material: peripheral blood, obtained in the first trimester of pregnancy. The receptors stem from a female donor in good health, enrolled as a control in a pregnancy study.

The chain combines TRBV5-1 with TRBJ2-3, with 15 bases aligning to TRBD2. The germline V gene has CDR1 SGHRS and CDR2 YFSETQ. The V gene end was trimmed by 3 bases and the J gene end by 6 bases; junction bases not matched to a gene: 2. This CDR3 is built from 15 residues. The CDR3 nucleotides read TGCGCCAGCAGCTCCGGGACTAGCGGGGGGGATACGCAGTATTTT. Translating it yields CASSSGTSGGDTQYF.

The chain recombines TRBV7-6 with TRBJ1-1; D gene unclear. Germline-derived CDR1 and CDR2 are SGHVS and FNYEAQ. Trimming removed 6 bases at V and 0 bases at J, with 8 bases between. This CDR3 comprises 13 residues. DNA of the CDR3: TGTGCCAGCAGAATAAAAATGAACACTGAAGCTTTCTTT. Translation: CASRIKMNTEAFF. Drawing the rest from reference TRBV7-6 and TRBJ1-1, the complete variable domain is GAGVSQSPRYKVTKRGQDVALRCDPISGHVSLYWYRQALGQGPEFLTYFNYEAQQDKSGLPNDRFSAERPEGSISTLTIQRTEQRDSAMYRCASRIKMNTEAFFGQGTRLTVV.

The chain uses TRBV9 and TRBJ2-7; TRBD2 matches at 8 bases. Germline V gene lookup returns CDR1 SGDLS and CDR2 YYNGEE. The CDR3 has 15 amino acids. V was pared by 0 bases and J by 3 bases, with 5 bases of the junction left unmatched. CDR3 loop: CASSVDAGGRYEQYF. CDR3 DNA: TGTGCCAGCAGCGTAGATGCGGGGGGCCGCTACGAGCAGTACTTC.

This clone was seen a single time. The chain uses TRBV6-5 and TRBJ2-1; 8 bases are a match to TRBD2. The CDR3 is 14 residues long. CDR1 is MNHEY, CDR2 SVGAGI, per germline. Trimming removed 2 bases from V and 16 bases from J; junction bases left unmatched: 13. DNA for the CDR3: TGTGCCAGCAGTTACGACGGGAGGGGGACTAGTCAATTCTTC. The encoded protein is CASSYDGRGTSQFF.

J is TRBJ2-3 and V is TRBV27; the D gene is possibly TRBD1 (6 bases). V lost 7 bases, J lost 2 bases, and 19 bases lay in between. The CDR3 is 16 residues long. The germline V gene has CDR1 MNHEY and CDR2 SMNVEV (reference sequence). CDR3 bases: TGTGCCAGCAAACCGAGGGGGACGGGACACACAGATACGCAGTATTTT. Protein product: CASKPRGTGHTDTQYF.

The chain joins TRBV29-1 to TRBJ2-3; 11 nucleotides agree with TRBD2. The J segment lost 4 bases and the V segment lost 7 bases, leaving 4 bases of the junction unmatched. Per germline, CDR1 SQVTM and CDR2 ANQGSEA. There are 13 residues in the CDR3. The DNA for the CDR3 is TGCAGCGCGTCGACTAGCGGGGCAGATACGCAGTATTTT. It specifies CSASTSGADTQYF.

This chain links TRBV30 with TRBJ2-3; D perhaps matches TRBD2 (7 bases). The germline V and J ends were trimmed by 5 bases and 3 bases, with 15 bases remaining between them. CDR1 and CDR2 (germline): GTSNPN, SVGIG (reference sequence). The CDR3 covers 14 residues. CDR3 residues: CAWGGGQGTDTQYF. Written as DNA, the CDR3 is TGTGCCTGGGGCGGGGGTCAGGGGACAGATACGCAGTATTTT.

In this sample, this clone is medium-sized. The gene calls are TRBV18 and TRBJ2-2; D perhaps matches TRBD2 (5 bases). CDR3 length equals 16 residues. The V and J ends lost 2 bases and 5 bases respectively, with 15 bases between them. CDR1 is KGHSH, CDR2 LQKENI, per germline. The CDR3 loop reads CASSPSGAQPTGELFF. The CDR3 DNA follows: TGTGCCAGCTCACCAAGCGGAGCCCAACCAACCGGGGAGCTGTTTTTT.

This chain joins TRBV29-1 and TRBJ2-7; D might be TRBD2 (6 bases). The V end lost 4 bases, the J end lost 1 base, and 11 bases lay between the germline ends. This CDR3 spans 13 amino acids. Germline V CDR1 and CDR2: SQVTM, ANQGSEA. CDR3 sequence reads: CSVVTGVSYEQYF. The CDR3 DNA sequence: TGCAGCGTTGTAACGGGGGTATCCTACGAGCAGTACTTC.

The gene calls are TRBV10-2 and TRBJ2-1; D call uncertain. Germline lookup yields CDR1 WSHSY and CDR2 SAAADI. The CDR3 is made up of 14 amino acids. The ends were cut back, 2 bases at V and 6 bases at J, with 11 bases in the middle. CDR3 nucleotide sequence: TGCGCCAGCAGTGAGCGTGTCCCCTCCAATGAGCAGTTCTTC. Its translation: CASSERVPSNEQFF.

The chain combines TRBV10-3 with TRBJ2-1; 9 positions match TRBD2. V shed 11 bases and J 2 bases; nucleotides not matched to a gene: 22. CDR1 ENHRY and CDR2 SYGVKD come from the germline V gene. The CDR3 is 19 residues long. The CDR3, as DNA: TGTGCCGCGGGAGACAGGGCTGGCGGGAGGGTTCAAGCCTACAATGAGCAGTTCTTC. This codes for CAAGDRAGGRVQAYNEQFF.

This clone was observed once. The gene calls are TRBV2 and TRBJ2-5; D is possibly TRBD2 (6 bases). Gene TRBJ2-7 matches the end of the DNA better, so the J call may be wrong. Germline values: CDR1 SNHLY, CDR2 FYNNEI. The CDR3 loop spans 14 amino acids. The CDR3 loop reads CASSELGLSYEQYF. The CDR3 coding sequence is TGTGCCAGCAGTGAGCTGGGACTTTCCTACGAGCAGTACTTC.

CDR3: CAWSVGQDFYGYTF. DNA for the CDR3: TGTGCCTGGAGTGTAGGGCAGGACTTCTATGGCTACACCTTC. The rearrangement uses TRBV30 and TRBJ1-2; D ambiguous. This CDR3 is 14 amino acids long. The V end was cut by 0 bases, the J end by 4 bases, with 12 bases between. Germline values: CDR1 GTSNPN, CDR2 SVGIG (reference sequence).

V gene TRBV6-5 combines with J gene TRBJ2-7; 7 bases fit TRBD1. CDR3 size: 14 residues. V was pared by 7 bases and J by 2 bases, with 8 bases of the junction left unmatched. CDR1 and CDR2 (germline): MNHEY, SVGAGI. The CDR3, as DNA: TGTGCCAGCAAGCCGGGACAGCGGCCCTACGAGCAGTACTTC. Translation gives CASKPGQRPYEQYF.

A word on this clone: The same CDR3 arises from other DNA sequences in this sample as well. The V and J genes are TRBV10-3 and TRBJ2-6; D perhaps matches TRBD2 (5 bases). Germline V gene sequence: CDR1 ENHRY, CDR2 SYGVKD. V was shortened by 2 bases and J by 2 bases, with 13 bases between the two germline ends. The CDR3 runs 17 residues. CDR3 protein: CAISEQRGPTGANVLTF. The CDR3 bases are TGTGCCATCAGTGAGCAGAGAGGGCCTACTGGGGCCAACGTCCTGACTTTC.

The chain links TRBV14 to TRBJ2-7; D is uncertain. The CDR3 is 13 amino acids. Germline CDR1 and CDR2: SGHDN and FVKESK. The V and J ends lost 1 base and 2 bases respectively, with 6 bases between them. The CDR3 sequence is CASSQAVTYEQYF. CDR3 sequence (DNA): TGTGCCAGCAGCCAAGCAGTCACCTACGAGCAGTACTTC.

This clone showed up just a few times. The chain combines TRBV14 with TRBJ1-1; 10 bases match TRBD1. The trim removed 2 bases at V and 5 bases at J, leaving 8 bases unmatched. This CDR3 comprises 16 residues. Germline V lookup: CDR1 SGHDN, CDR2 FVKESK. CDR3 protein: CASSQYPGQGLTEAFF. In DNA, the CDR3 is TGTGCCAGCAGCCAATATCCGGGACAGGGGTTAACTGAAGCTTTCTTT.

The chain carries TRBV7-9 and TRBJ2-6, with 7 bases fitting TRBD1. V lost 5 bases and J lost 4; bases outside the gene matches: 8. In germline, CDR1 is SEHNR, CDR2 FQNEAQ (reference sequence). The CDR3 has 16 residues. The CDR3 loop is CASSKAGGTGANVLTF. As DNA, the CDR3 is TGTGCCAGCAGCAAAGCAGGGGGTACGGGGGCCAACGTCCTGACTTTC.

V and J are TRBV7-3 and TRBJ2-7, with 7 bases aligning to TRBD2. V was clipped by 3 bases and J by 3 bases; unmatched bases: 11. This CDR3 region has 16 residues. Germline lookup yields CDR1 SGHTA and CDR2 FQGTGA. The CDR3 DNA reads as TGTGCCAGCAGCTTCCAAAGCGGGGCTCCCCTCTACGAGCAGTACTTC. This gives the protein CASSFQSGAPLYEQYF.

The chain employs TRBV6-5 and TRBJ2-5; D perhaps matches TRBD2 (6 bases). This CDR3 is 12 amino acids long. With 10 bases removed from V and 4 bases from J, the gap between germline ends came to 13 bases. Per the germline V gene, CDR1 is MNHEY and CDR2 is SVGAGI. The DNA for the CDR3 is TGTGCCACATCGGGGGTAAGAGAGACCCAGTACTTC. This sequence encodes CATSGVRETQYF.